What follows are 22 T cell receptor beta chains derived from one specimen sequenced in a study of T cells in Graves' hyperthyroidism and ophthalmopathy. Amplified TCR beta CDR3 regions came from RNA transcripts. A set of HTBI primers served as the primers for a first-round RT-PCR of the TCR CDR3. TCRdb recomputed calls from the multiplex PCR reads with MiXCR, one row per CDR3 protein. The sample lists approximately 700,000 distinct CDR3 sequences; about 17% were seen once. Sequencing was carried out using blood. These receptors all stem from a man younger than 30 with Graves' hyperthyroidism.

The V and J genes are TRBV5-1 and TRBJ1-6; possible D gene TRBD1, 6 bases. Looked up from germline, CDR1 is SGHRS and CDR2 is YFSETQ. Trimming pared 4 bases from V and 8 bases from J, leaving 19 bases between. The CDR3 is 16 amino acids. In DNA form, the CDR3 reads TGCGCCAGCAGCCTCGTTGGGGGCAATGGGGATTCACCCCTCCACTTT. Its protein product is CASSLVGGNGDSPLHF.

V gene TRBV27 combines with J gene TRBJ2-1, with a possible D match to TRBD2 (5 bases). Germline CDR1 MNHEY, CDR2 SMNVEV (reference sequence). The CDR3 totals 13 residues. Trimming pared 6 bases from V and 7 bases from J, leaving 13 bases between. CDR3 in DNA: TGTGCCAGCAGGAAAGAAGAGCGGAATGAGCAGTTCTTC. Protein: CASRKEERNEQFF.

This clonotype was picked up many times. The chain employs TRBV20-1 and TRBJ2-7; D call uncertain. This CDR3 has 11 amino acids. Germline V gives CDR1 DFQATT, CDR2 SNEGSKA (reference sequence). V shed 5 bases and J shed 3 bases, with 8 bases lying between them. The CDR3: CSAPNRYEQYF. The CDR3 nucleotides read TGCAGTGCTCCAAACCGCTACGAGCAGTACTTC.

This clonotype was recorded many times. For the CDR3, the DNA is TGTGCCAGCAGCCACTTGACATGGACTAGCGGAAGCACAGATACGCAGTATTTT. It is translated as CASSHLTWTSGSTDTQYF. V and J are TRBV28 and TRBJ2-3; TRBD2 aligns across 10 bases. Germline V gene data show CDR1 as MDHEN and CDR2 as SYDVKM. The ends lost 6 bases at V and 0 bases at J; junction bases unmatched: 12. This CDR3 is 18 amino acids long.

CDR3 region: CASSLREVTGELFF. CDR3 DNA: TGTGCCAGCAGTTTGCGGGAGGTCACCGGGGAGCTGTTTTTT. The chain uses TRBV28 and TRBJ2-2, with 8 bases matching TRBD2. Trimming cost V 3 bases and J 4 bases; bases outside gene matches: 1. Germline-derived CDR1 and CDR2 are MDHEN and SYDVKM. CDR3 length equals 14 residues. The variable domain in full, with the rest retrieved from reference TRBV28 and TRBJ2-2, is DVKVTQSSRYLVKRTGEKVFLECVQDMDHENMFWYRQDPGLGLRLIYFSYDVKMKEKGDIPEGYSVSREKKERFSLILESASTNQTSMYLCASSLREVTGELFFGEGSRLTVL.

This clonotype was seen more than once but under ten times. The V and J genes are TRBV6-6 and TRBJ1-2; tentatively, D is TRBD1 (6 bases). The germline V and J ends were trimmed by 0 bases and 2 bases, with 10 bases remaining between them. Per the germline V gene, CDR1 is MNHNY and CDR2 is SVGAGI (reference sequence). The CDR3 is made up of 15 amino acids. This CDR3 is CASSYSIGTNYGYTF. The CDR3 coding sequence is TGTGCCAGCAGTTACTCTATCGGGACAAACTATGGCTACACCTTC.

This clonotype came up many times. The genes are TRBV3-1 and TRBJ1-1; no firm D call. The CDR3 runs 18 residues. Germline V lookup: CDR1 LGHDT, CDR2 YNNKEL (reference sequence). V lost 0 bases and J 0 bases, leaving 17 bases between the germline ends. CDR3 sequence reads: CASSQDGGGGALNTEAFF. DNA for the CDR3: TGTGCCAGCAGCCAAGATGGTGGAGGAGGAGCCTTGAACACTGAAGCTTTCTTT. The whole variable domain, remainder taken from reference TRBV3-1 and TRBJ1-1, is DTAVSQTPKYLVTQMGNDKSIKCEQNLGHDTMYWYKQDSKKFLKIMFSYNNKELIINETVPNRFSPKSPDKAHLNLHINSLELGDSAVYFCASSQDGGGGALNTEAFFGQGTRLTVV.

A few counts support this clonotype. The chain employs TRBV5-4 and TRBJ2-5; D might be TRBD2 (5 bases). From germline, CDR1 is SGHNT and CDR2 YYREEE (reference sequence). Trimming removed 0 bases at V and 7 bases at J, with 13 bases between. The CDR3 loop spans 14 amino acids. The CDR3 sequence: CASSLDGGSGTQYF. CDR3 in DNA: TGTGCCAGCAGCTTGGACGGAGGCTCGGGGACCCAGTACTTC.

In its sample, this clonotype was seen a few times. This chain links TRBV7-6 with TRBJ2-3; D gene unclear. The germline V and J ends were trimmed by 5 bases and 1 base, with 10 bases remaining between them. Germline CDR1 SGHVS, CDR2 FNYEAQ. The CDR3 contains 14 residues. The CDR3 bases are TGTGCCAGCAGCGCCCTAGGTGGCACAGATACGCAGTATTTT. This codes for CASSALGGTDTQYF.

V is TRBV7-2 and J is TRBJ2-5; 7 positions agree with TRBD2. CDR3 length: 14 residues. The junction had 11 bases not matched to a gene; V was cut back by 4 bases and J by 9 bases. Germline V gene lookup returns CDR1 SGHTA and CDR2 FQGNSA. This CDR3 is CASSSQMGGWAQYF. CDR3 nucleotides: TGTGCCAGCAGCTCCCAGATGGGGGGGTGGGCCCAGTACTTC.

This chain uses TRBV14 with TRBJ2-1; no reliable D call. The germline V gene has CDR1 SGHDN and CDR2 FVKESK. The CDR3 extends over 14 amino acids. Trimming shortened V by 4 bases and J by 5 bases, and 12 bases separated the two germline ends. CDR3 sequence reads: CASSPFRSNNEQFF. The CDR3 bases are TGTGCCAGCAGCCCATTTCGGAGCAACAATGAGCAGTTCTTC. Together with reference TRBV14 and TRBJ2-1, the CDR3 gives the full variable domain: EAGVTQFPSHSVIEKGQTVTLRCDPISGHDNLYWYRRVMGKEIKFLLHFVKESKQDESGMPNNRFLAERTGGTYSTLKVQPAELEDSGVYFCASSPFRSNNEQFFGPGTRLTVL.

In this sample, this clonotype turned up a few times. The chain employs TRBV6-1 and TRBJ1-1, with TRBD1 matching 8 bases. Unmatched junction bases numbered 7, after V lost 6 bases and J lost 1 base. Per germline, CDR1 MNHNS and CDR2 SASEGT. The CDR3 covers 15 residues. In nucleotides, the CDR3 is TGTGCCAGCAGGCCACCGGACAGGGAGAACACTGAAGCTTTCTTT. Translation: CASRPPDRENTEAFF.

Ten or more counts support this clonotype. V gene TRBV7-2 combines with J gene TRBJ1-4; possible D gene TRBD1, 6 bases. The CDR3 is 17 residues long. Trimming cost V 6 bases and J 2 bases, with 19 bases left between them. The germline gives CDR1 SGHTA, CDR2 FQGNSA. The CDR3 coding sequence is TGTGCCAGCAGTTTAAAAGGGGGGTTTTGGACTAATGAAAAACTGTTTTTT. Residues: CASSLKGGFWTNEKLFF.

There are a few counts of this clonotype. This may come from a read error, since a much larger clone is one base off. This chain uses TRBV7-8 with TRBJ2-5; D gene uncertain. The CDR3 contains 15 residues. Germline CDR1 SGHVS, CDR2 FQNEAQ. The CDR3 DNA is TGTGCCAGCAGCTCCCGCGTGGAGAACCAAGAGATCCAGTACTTC. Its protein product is CASSSRVENQEIQYF.

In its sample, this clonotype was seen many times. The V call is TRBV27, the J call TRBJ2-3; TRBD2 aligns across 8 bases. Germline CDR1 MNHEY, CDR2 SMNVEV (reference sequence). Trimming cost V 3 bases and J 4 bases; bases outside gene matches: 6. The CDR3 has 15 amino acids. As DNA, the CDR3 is TGTGCCAGCAGTTTTGCCGGGAGGGCCGCAGATACGCAGTATTTT. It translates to CASSFAGRAADTQYF.

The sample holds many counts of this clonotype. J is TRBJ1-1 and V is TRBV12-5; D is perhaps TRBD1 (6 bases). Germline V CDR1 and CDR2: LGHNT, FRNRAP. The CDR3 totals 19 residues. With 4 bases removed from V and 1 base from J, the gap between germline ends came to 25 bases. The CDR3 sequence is CASGSPHLRQEGGNTEAFF. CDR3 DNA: TGTGCTAGTGGTTCCCCTCACCTCCGACAGGAGGGGGGGAACACTGAAGCTTTCTTT.

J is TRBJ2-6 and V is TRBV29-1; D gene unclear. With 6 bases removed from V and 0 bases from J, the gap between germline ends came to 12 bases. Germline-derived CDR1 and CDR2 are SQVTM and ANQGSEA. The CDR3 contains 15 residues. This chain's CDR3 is CSVNTPVSGANVLTF. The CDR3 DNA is TGCAGCGTCAATACACCCGTCTCTGGGGCCAACGTCCTGACTTTC.

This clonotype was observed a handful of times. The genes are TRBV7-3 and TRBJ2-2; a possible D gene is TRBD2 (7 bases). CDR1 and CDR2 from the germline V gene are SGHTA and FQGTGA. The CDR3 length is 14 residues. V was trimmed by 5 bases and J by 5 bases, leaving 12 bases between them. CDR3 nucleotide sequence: TGTGCCAGCAGCGGGGGGGCGCGTACCGGGGAGCTGTTTTTT. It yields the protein CASSGGARTGELFF.

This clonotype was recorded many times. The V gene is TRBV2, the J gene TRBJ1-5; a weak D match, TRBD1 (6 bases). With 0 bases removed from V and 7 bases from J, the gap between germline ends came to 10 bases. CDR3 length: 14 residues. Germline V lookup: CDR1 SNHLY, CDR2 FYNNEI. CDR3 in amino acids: CASSEARGLQPQHF. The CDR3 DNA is TGTGCCAGCAGTGAAGCTAGGGGGTTACAGCCCCAGCATTTT.

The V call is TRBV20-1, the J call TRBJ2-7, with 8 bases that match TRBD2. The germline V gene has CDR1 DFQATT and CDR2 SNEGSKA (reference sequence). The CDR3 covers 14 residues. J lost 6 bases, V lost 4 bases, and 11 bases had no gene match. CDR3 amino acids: CSAKYSGRGLEQYF. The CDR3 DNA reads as TGCAGTGCTAAATACAGCGGGAGAGGGCTCGAGCAGTACTTC.

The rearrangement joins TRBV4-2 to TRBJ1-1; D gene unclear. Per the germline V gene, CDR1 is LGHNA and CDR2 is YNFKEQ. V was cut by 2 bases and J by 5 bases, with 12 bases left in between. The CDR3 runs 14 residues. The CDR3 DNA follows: TGTGCCAGCAGCCAATCGCACGGACGGACTGAAGCTTTCTTT. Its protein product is CASSQSHGRTEAFF.

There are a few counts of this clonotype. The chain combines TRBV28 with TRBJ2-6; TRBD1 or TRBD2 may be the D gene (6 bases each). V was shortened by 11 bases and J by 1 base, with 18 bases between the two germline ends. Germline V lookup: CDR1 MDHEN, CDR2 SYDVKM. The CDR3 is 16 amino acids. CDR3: CAACGTGASGANVLTF. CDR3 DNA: TGTGCCGCATGCGGGACGGGGGCATCTGGGGCCAACGTCCTGACTTTC. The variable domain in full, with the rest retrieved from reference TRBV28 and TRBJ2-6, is DVKVTQSSRYLVKRTGEKVFLECVQDMDHENMFWYRQDPGLGLRLIYFSYDVKMKEKGDIPEGYSVSREKKERFSLILESASTNQTSMYLCAACGTGASGANVLTFGAGSRLTVL.